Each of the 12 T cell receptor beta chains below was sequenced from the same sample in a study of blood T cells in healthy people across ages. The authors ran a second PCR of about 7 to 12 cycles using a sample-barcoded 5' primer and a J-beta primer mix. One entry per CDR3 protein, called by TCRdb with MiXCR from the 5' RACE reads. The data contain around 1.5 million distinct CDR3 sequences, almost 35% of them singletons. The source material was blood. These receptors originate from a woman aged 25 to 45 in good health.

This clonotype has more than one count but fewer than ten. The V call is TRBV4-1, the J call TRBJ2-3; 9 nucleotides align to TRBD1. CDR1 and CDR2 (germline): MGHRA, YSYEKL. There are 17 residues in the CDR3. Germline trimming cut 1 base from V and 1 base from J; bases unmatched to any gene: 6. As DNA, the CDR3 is TGCGCCAGCAGCCAAGGACCACGGACAGGGGGCACAGATACGCAGTATTTT. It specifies CASSQGPRTGGTDTQYF.

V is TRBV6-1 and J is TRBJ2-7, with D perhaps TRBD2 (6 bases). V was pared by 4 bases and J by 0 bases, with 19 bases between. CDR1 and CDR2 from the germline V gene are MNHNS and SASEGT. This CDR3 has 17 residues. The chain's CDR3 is CASSAFPSEASSYEQYF. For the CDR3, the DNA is TGTGCCAGCAGTGCGTTCCCTAGCGAAGCTTCCTCCTACGAGCAGTACTTC.

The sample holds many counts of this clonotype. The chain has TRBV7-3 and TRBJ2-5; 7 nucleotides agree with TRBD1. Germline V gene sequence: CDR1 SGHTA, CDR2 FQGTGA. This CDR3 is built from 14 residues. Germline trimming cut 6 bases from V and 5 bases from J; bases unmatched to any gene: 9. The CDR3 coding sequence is TGTGCCAGCAGTCAACAACAGGGGTTGGAGACCCAGTACTTC. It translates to CASSQQQGLETQYF. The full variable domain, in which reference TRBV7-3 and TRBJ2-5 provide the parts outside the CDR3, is GAGVSQTPSNKVTEKGKYVELRCDPISGHTALYWYRQSLGQGPEFLIYFQGTGAADDSGLPNDRFFAVRPEGSVSTLKIQRTERGDSAVYLCASSQQQGLETQYFGPGTRLLVL.

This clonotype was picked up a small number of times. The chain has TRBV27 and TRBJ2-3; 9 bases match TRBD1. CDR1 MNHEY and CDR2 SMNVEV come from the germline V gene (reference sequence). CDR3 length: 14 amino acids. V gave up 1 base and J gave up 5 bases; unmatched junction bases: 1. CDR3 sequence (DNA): TGTGCCAGCAGTTTATGGACAGGGGTAGATACGCAGTATTTT. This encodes CASSLWTGVDTQYF.

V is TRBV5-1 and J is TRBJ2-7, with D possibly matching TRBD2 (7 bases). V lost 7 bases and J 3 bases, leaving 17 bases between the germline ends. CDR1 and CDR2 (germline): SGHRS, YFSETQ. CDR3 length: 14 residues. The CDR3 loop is CASAKGRGVYEQYF. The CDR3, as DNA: TGCGCCAGCGCAAAGGGGAGGGGGGTCTACGAGCAGTACTTC.

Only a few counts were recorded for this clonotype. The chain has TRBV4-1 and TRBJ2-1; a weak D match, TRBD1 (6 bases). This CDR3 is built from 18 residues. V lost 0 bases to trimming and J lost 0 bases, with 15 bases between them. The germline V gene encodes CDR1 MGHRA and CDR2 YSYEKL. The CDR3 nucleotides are TGCGCCAGCAGCCAAGATAGTGGGGGCTGGAGCTCCTACAATGAGCAGTTCTTC. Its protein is CASSQDSGGWSSYNEQFF.

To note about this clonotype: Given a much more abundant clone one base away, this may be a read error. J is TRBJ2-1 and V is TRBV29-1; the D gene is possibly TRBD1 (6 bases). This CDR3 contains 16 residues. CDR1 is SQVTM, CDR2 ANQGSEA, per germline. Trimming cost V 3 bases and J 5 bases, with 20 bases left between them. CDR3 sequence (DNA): TGCAGCGTTGAGGGTGGGGGACACCTCATCAACAATGAGCAGTTCTTC. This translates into CSVEGGGHLINNEQFF.

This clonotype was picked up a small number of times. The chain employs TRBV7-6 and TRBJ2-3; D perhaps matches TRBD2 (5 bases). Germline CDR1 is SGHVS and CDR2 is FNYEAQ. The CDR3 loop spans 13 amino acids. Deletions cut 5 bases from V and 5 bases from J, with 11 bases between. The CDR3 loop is CASSPLGVDTQYF. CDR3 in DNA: TGTGCCAGCAGCCCCCTCGGGGTAGATACGCAGTATTTT.

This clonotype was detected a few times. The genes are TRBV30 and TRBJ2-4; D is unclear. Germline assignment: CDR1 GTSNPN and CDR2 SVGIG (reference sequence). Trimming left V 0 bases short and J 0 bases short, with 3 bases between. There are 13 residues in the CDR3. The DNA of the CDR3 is TGTGCCTGGAGTGTTTTAGCCAAAAACATTCAGTACTTC. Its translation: CAWSVLAKNIQYF.

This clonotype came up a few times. The CDR3 spells CAISKVDQSGSGANVLTF. CDR3 in DNA: TGTGCCATCAGTAAAGTCGATCAATCGGGATCTGGGGCCAACGTCCTGACTTTC. The J gene is TRBJ2-6, the V gene TRBV10-3, with D perhaps matching TRBD2 (5 bases). The CDR3 extends over 18 amino acids. V was cut by 5 bases and J by 1 base, with 18 bases left in between. Per the germline V gene, CDR1 is ENHRY and CDR2 is SYGVKD.

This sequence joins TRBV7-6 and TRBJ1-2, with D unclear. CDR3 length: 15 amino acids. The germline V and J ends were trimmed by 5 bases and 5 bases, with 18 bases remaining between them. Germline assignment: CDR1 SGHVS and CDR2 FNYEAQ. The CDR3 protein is CASSPEGRILYGYTF. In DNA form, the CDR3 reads TGTGCCAGCAGCCCAGAAGGACGGATTCTATATGGCTACACCTTC.

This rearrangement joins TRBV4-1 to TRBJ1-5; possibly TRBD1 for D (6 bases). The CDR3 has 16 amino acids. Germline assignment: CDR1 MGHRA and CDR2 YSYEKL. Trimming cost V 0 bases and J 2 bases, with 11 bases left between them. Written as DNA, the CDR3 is TGCGCCAGCAGCCAAGATCAAGGGGGTGGCAATCAGCCCCAGCATTTT. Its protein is CASSQDQGGGNQPQHF.